One sample yielded the 8 T cell receptor beta chains listed below, sequenced in a study of OX40 agonist ivuxolimab in advanced cancers. TCRdb's table, derived via immunoSEQ multiplex PCR, lists solely in-frame clones and lacks some. The data hold 78,000 or so clones, with 92% observed a single time. Sample: CD4+ or CD8+ T cells sorted from blood, taken in a trial of the OX40 agonist ivuxolimab. These receptors were taken from an adult with an advanced solid tumor such as melanoma, head and neck, liver or kidney cancer.

V is TRBV4-2 and J is TRBJ1-2; no clear D. The germline CDR1 and CDR2 sequences are LGHNA and YNFKEQ. With 3 bases removed from V and 3 bases from J, the gap between germline ends came to 14 bases. The CDR3 spans 15 residues. The CDR3 here is CASSQEGREDYGYTF. The CDR3 bases are TGTGCCAGCAGCCAGGAAGGTCGGGAGGACTATGGCTACACCTTC.

The CDR3 here is CAISGFGDSGNTIYF. The CDR3 bases are TGTGCCATCAGTGGGTTCGGAGACTCTGGAAACACCATATATTTT. The J gene is TRBJ1-3, the V gene TRBV10-3; D is unresolved. Germline values: CDR1 ENHRY, CDR2 SYGVKD. Trimming shortened V by 4 bases and J by 0 bases, and 10 bases separated the two germline ends. The CDR3 extends over 15 amino acids.

Concerning this clone: A read error may produce the germline difference seen at one junction end. This chain connects TRBV15 to TRBJ1-1; 7 positions agree with TRBD1. Germline lookup yields CDR1 LNHNV and CDR2 YYDKDF (reference sequence). The CDR3 runs to 12 residues. CDR3 in DNA: TGTGCCACCAGCACCCTAATAGGGGACAGCTTATTT. Amino acid sequence: CATSTLIGDSLF.

V is TRBV5-1 and J is TRBJ2-7, with a tentative D call TRBD2 (6 bases). The CDR3 consists of 13 residues. Per germline, CDR1 SGHRS and CDR2 YFSETQ. Trimming removed 7 bases at V and 2 bases at J, with 13 bases between. CDR3 residues: CASRRDFPYEQYF. The CDR3 region has the DNA TGCGCCAGCCGGCGGGACTTCCCCTACGAGCAGTACTTC.

The chain recombines TRBV6-5 with TRBJ1-2; TRBD1 is a possible D gene (6 bases). Germline values: CDR1 MNHEY, CDR2 SVGAGI. The CDR3 is made up of 13 amino acids. Trimming removed 10 bases from V and 5 bases from J, with 17 bases in between. Here the CDR3 DNA reads TGTGCCACCAGAATTCCAGGGGTTTATGGCTACACCTTC. Translation gives CATRIPGVYGYTF.

A single count supports this clone. The V and J genes are TRBV2 and TRBJ1-1, with 7 bases lining up with TRBD1. Trimming cost V 5 bases and J 4 bases; bases outside gene matches: 13. CDR1 and CDR2 from the germline V gene are SNHLY and FYNNEI. The CDR3 sequence is 16 residues long. The CDR3, as DNA: TGTGCCAGCAGTAACAGGGGCGCGGGTAAGGGCACTGAAGCTTTCTTT. This sequence encodes CASSNRGAGKGTEAFF.

The genes are TRBV29-1 and TRBJ1-5; D not resolved. Germline V gene sequence: CDR1 SQVTM, CDR2 ANQGSEA. Trimming took off 6 bases at V and 0 bases at J, with 9 bases between the two ends. The CDR3 consists of 13 residues. The CDR3 loop is CSVGDYSNQPQHF. The CDR3 nucleotides are TGCAGCGTGGGAGATTATAGCAATCAGCCCCAGCATTTT. Full variable domain (outside the CDR3, taken from reference TRBV29-1 and TRBJ1-5): SAVISQKPSRDICQRGTSLTIQCQVDSQVTMMFWYRQQPGQSLTLIATANQGSEATYESGFVIDKFPISRPNLTFSTLTVSNMSPEDSSIYLCSVGDYSNQPQHFGDGTRLSIL.

This sequence joins TRBV5-5 and TRBJ2-7; 8 bases map to TRBD2. The CDR3 has 15 amino acids. With V trimmed by 4 bases and J by 7 bases, 13 bases remained unmatched. CDR1 is SGHKS and CDR2 is YYEKEE in the germline V gene (reference sequence). CDR3 nucleotides: TGTGCCAGCAGCGCGGGAAGAGCGGGAGTTGGGGAGCAGTACTTC. Translating gives CASSAGRAGVGEQYF. The variable domain in full, with the rest retrieved from reference TRBV5-5 and TRBJ2-7, is DAGVTQSPTHLIKTRGQQVTLRCSPISGHKSVSWYQQVLGQGPQFIFQYYEKEERGRGNFPDRFSARQFPNYSSELNVNALLLGDSALYLCASSAGRAGVGEQYFGPGTRLTVT.